The next 2 T cell receptor beta chains were all read from a single sample in a study of T cells in Graves' hyperthyroidism and ophthalmopathy. Regions amplified from RNA transcripts were the TCR beta CDR3 regions. A set of HTBI primers served as the primers for a first-round RT-PCR of the TCR CDR3. TCRdb used MiXCR to reprocess the multiplex PCR reads, holding one entry per CDR3 protein. The sample holds around 690,000 distinct CDR3 sequences, about a fifth seen once. Sequenced input: blood. These TCRs come from a man between 25 and 39 years old with Graves' ophthalmopathy.

The genes are TRBV4-1 and TRBJ2-7; D might be TRBD2 (5 bases). The CDR3 is 13 amino acids. CDR1 is MGHRA and CDR2 is YSYEKL in the germline V gene. V was pared by 4 bases and J by 4 bases, with 11 bases between. CDR3 in amino acids: CASSPYPGYEQYF. The CDR3 nucleotides are TGCGCCAGCAGCCCTTACCCGGGGTACGAGCAGTACTTC.

This clonotype was counted at least ten times. The chain carries TRBV11-2 and TRBJ2-1; D unclear. Between the trimmed V and J ends, which lost 1 base and 8 bases, there was a span of 12 bases. The CDR3 totals 14 residues. Germline V gene lookup returns CDR1 SGHAT and CDR2 FQNNGV. In DNA form, the CDR3 reads TGTGCCAGCAGCTTAGGAGGCAGGTGGGATGAGCAGTTCTTC. Its translation: CASSLGGRWDEQFF.